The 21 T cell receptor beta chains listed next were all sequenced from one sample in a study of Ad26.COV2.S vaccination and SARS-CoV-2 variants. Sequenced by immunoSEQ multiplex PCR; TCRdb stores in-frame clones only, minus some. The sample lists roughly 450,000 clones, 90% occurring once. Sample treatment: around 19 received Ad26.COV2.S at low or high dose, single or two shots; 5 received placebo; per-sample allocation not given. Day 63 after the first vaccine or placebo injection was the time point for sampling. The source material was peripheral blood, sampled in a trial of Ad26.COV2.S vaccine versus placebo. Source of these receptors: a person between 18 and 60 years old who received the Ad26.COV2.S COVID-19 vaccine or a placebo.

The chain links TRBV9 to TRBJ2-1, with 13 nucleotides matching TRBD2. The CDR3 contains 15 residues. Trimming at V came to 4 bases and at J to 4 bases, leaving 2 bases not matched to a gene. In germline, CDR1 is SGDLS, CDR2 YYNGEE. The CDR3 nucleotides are TGTGCCAGCAGCTCGACTAGCGGGGGGTACAATGAGCAGTTCTTC. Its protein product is CASSSTSGGYNEQFF.

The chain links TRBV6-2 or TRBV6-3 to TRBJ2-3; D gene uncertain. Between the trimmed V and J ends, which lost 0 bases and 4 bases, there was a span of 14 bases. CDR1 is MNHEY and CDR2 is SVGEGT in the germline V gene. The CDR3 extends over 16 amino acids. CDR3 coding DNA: TGTGCCAGCAGTTACTCGATTAGCCCTTGGGCAGATACGCAGTATTTT. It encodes CASSYSISPWADTQYF.

This chain's CDR3 is CASSEAQYTEAFF. CDR3 in DNA: TGTGCCAGCAGTGAAGCACAGTACACTGAAGCTTTCTTT. The rearrangement uses TRBV25-1 and TRBJ1-1, with D uncertain. This CDR3 has 13 amino acids. Trimming shortened V by 2 bases and J by 3 bases, and 7 bases separated the two germline ends. Germline-derived CDR1 and CDR2 are MGHDK and SYGVNS.

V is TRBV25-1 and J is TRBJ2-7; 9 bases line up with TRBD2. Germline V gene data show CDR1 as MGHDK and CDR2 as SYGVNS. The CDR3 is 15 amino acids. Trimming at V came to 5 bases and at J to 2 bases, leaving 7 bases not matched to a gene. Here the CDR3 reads CASSSLAGAAYEQYF. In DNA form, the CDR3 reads TGTGCCAGCAGTAGTTTAGCGGGAGCGGCCTACGAGCAGTACTTC.

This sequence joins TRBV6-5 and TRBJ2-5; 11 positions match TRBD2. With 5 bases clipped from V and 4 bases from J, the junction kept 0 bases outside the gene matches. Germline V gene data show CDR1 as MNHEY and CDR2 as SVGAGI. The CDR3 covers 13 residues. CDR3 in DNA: TGTGCCAGCAGTACTAGCGGGAGAGAGACCCAGTACTTC. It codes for CASSTSGRETQYF.

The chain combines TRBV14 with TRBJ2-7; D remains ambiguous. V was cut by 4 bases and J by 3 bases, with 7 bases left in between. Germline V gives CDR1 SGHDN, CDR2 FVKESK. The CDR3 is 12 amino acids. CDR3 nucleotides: TGTGCCAGCAGCCTGGAACACTACGAGCAGTACTTC. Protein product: CASSLEHYEQYF.

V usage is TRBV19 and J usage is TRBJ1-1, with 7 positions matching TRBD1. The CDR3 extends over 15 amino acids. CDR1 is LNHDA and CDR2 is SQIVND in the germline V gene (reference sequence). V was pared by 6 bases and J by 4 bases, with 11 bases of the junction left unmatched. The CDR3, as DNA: TGTGCCAGTAGAGAAACAGGGGTGAGAAGCACTGAAGCTTTCTTT. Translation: CASRETGVRSTEAFF.

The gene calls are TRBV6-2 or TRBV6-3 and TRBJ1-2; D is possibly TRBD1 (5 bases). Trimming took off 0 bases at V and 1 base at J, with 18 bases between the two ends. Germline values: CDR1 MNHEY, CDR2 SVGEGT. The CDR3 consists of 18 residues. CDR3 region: CASSYSFVRGLRNYGYTF. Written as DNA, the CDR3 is TGTGCCAGCAGTTACTCGTTCGTTCGGGGGTTGCGTAACTATGGCTACACCTTC.

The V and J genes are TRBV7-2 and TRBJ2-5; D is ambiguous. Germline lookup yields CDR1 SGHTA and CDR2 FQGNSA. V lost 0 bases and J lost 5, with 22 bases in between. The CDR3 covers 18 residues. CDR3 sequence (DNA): TGTGCCAGCAGCTTAGCGCGGCGGTCAGCCCTATTTGGGGAGACCCAGTACTTC. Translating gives CASSLARRSALFGETQYF.

The CDR3 region has the DNA TGCGCCAGCAGCCACACGGACAGATTGAACACTGAAGCTTTCTTT. Translation gives CASSHTDRLNTEAFF. The chain uses TRBV4-3 and TRBJ1-1; possibly TRBD1 for D (6 bases). The ends were cut back, 3 bases at V and 0 bases at J, with 11 bases in the middle. This CDR3 spans 15 amino acids. Germline V gene data show CDR1 as LGHNA and CDR2 as YSLEER.

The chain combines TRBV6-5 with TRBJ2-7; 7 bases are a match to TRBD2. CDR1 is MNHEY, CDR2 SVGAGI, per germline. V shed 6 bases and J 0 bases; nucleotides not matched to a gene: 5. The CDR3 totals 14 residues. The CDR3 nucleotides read TGTGCCAGCAGCCGGGACTACCTCTCCTACGAGCAGTACTTC. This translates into CASSRDYLSYEQYF.

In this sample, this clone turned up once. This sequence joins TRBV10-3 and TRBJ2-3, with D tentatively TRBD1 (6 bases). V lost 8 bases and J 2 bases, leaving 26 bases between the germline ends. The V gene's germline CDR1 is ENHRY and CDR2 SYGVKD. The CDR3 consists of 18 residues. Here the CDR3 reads CAIRNPTTTGDFTDTQYF. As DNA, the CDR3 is TGTGCCATCCGCAACCCCACGACGACAGGTGATTTCACAGATACGCAGTATTTT.

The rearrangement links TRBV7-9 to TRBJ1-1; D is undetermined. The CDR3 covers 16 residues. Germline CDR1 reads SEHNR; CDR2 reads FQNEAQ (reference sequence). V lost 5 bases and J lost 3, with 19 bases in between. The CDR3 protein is CASSPSTHWADTEAFF. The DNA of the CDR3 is TGTGCCAGCAGCCCGTCGACCCACTGGGCGGACACTGAAGCTTTCTTT.

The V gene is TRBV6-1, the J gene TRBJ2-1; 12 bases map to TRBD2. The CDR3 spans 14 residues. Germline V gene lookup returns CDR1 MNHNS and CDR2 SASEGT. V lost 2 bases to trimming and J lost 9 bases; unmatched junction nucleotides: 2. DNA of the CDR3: TGTGCCAGCAGTGAACTGACTAGCGGGGGTGAGCAGTTCTTC. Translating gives CASSELTSGGEQFF.

CDR3 sequence (DNA): TGTGCCATCAGTGAGGCAGGGACAGTGGTCTTGGGGGCTTTCTTT. It is translated as CAISEAGTVVLGAFF. The chain recombines TRBV10-3 with TRBJ1-1, with TRBD1 identical over 7 bases. J was trimmed by 11 bases and V by 2 bases; bases with no gene match: 14. Germline CDR1 ENHRY, CDR2 SYGVKD. CDR3 length equals 15 residues.

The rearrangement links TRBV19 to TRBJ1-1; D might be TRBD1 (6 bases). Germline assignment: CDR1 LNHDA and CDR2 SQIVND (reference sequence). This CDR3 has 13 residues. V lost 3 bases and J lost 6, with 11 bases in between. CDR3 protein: CASSIRGLAEAFF. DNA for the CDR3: TGTGCCAGTAGTATCAGGGGTCTCGCTGAAGCTTTCTTT.

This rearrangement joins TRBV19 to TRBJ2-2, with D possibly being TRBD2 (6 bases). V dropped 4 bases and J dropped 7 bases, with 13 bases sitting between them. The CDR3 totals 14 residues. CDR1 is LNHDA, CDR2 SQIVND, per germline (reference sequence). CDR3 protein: CASSTGGRFGELFF. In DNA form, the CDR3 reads TGTGCCAGTAGTACCGGGGGTCGTTTCGGGGAGCTGTTTTTT.

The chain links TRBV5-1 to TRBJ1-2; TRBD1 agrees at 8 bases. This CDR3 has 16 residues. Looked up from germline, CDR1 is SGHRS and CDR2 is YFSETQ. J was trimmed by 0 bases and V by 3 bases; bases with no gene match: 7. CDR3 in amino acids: CASSSRTGPANYGYTF. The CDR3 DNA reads TGCGCCAGCAGCTCACGGACAGGGCCAGCTAACTATGGCTACACCTTC.

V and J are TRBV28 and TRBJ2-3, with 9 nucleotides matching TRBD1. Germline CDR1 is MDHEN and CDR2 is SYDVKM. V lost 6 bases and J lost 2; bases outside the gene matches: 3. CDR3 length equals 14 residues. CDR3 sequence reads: CASRTGGPTDTQYF. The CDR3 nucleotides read TGTGCCAGCAGGACAGGGGGGCCCACAGATACGCAGTATTTT.

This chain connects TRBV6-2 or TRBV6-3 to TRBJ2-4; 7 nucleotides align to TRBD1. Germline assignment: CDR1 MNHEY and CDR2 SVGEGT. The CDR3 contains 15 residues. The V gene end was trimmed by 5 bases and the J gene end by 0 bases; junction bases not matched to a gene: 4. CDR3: CASSGQVVAKNIQYF. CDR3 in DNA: TGTGCCAGCAGTGGACAGGTAGTAGCCAAAAACATTCAGTACTTC.

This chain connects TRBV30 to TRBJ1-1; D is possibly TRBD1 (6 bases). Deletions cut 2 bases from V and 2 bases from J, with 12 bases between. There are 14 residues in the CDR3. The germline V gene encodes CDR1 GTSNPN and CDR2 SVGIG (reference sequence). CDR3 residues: CAWSKRTVNTEAFF. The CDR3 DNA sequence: TGTGCCTGGAGTAAACGGACAGTTAACACTGAAGCTTTCTTT.